The clone carrying this T cell receptor beta chain was recorded at least ten times. The antigen is not known. This sample was included in a study of T cell repertoires in cytomegalovirus infection. Whole-study results and caveats: Accumulated public TCR beta family frequency recognized individuals carrying CMV together with the relevant HLA.

TCRdb passed the reads through MiXCR, listing each CDR3 protein once. Found here are about 460,000 distinct CDR3 sequences, roughly 12% of them singletons; the top ten hold roughly 10%. V shed 5 bases and J shed 11 bases, with 27 bases lying between them. There are 16 residues in the CDR3. The germline V gene has CDR1 SGHVS and CDR2 FQNEAQ. The chain is built from TRBV7-8 and TRBJ1-1; D call uncertain. This sequence was found in a human donor in good health (CMV status not recorded). Some clones in this sample may be carry-over from other donors' samples. The sample taken for sequencing was PBMCs. The CDR3 DNA is TGTGCCAGCAGCAAGGACCAAGAACCGTTCCCAAACCGGGCTTTCTTT. Translating it yields CASSKDQEPFPNRAFF.